These 31 T cell receptor beta chains were sequenced from one sample in a study of shared clonotypes between healthy human individuals. Produced via immunoSEQ multiplex PCR; TCRdb's table is partial and in-frame only. The profile shows some 1 million clones, about 75% of them singletons. Sequences were obtained from memory CD4+ T cells sorted from blood. The subset was: CD45RA-negative fraction. These receptors were collected from a man aged 18 to 29 in good health.

This chain connects TRBV5-1 to TRBJ2-3; D assignment may be TRBD1 or TRBD2 (5 bases each). The CDR3 sequence is 14 residues long. Germline assignment: CDR1 SGHRS and CDR2 YFSETQ. Deletions cut 5 bases from V and 2 bases from J, with 12 bases between. This CDR3 is CASSRDPATDTQYF. Written as DNA, the CDR3 is TGCGCCAGCAGTAGGGACCCCGCCACAGATACGCAGTATTTT.

The chain joins TRBV18 to TRBJ1-1, with a possible D match to TRBD1 (5 bases). The length of the CDR3 is 14 residues. The germline gives CDR1 KGHSH, CDR2 LQKENI. Trimming took 1 base from V and 6 from J, leaving 12 bases between them. CDR3 nucleotides: TGTGCCAGCTCACCACAACGGGGGTCGGCTGAAGCTTTCTTT. As protein: CASSPQRGSAEAFF.

The J gene is TRBJ2-7, the V gene TRBV11-2, with 12 bases aligning to TRBD2. V lost 0 bases and J lost 7; bases outside the gene matches: 7. CDR1 and CDR2 (germline): SGHAT, FQNNGV. The CDR3 is made up of 16 amino acids. The CDR3 reads CASSLETSGGPREQYF. The CDR3 DNA follows: TGTGCCAGCAGCTTAGAGACTAGCGGGGGCCCAAGGGAGCAGTACTTC.

The chain carries TRBV5-1 and TRBJ1-2; 8 bases are shared with TRBD1. Germline V gives CDR1 SGHRS, CDR2 YFSETQ. The CDR3 extends over 14 amino acids. V dropped 4 bases and J dropped 4; count of bases not matched to a gene: 6. CDR3 in amino acids: CASSEKTGGYGYTF. The CDR3 DNA sequence: TGCGCCAGCAGCGAAAAAACAGGGGGCTATGGCTACACCTTC.

This clone was seen only a few times. The chain links TRBV4-2 to TRBJ1-1, with D unclear. CDR3 length equals 18 residues. The germline V gene has CDR1 LGHNA and CDR2 YNFKEQ. V was clipped by 0 bases and J by 2 bases, with 19 bases between them. CDR3 nucleotide sequence: TGTGCCAGCAGCCAAGATAGGTACCGGGGTGGGGTCAACACTGAAGCTTTCTTT. Translation: CASSQDRYRGGVNTEAFF.

For the CDR3, the DNA is TGTGCCTGGAGTAAGGGACAGGGGGCGAACACTGAAGCTTTCTTT. Protein: CAWSKGQGANTEAFF. This chain links TRBV30 with TRBJ1-1, with 12 bases that match TRBD1. Germline CDR1 GTSNPN, CDR2 SVGIG (reference sequence). The trim removed 2 bases at V and 1 base at J, leaving 2 bases unmatched. CDR3 length equals 15 residues.

The chain links TRBV19 to TRBJ2-7; 7 bases map to TRBD1. The CDR3 length is 15 residues. CDR1 and CDR2 (germline): LNHDA, SQIVND (reference sequence). Trimming removed 5 bases from V and 3 bases from J; junction bases left unmatched: 10. The CDR3 loop is CASSAQGRTYYEQYF. The CDR3 DNA sequence: TGTGCCAGTAGTGCACAGGGGCGAACTTACTACGAGCAGTACTTC.

The chain carries TRBV2 and TRBJ2-5; 9 bases match TRBD2. J gave up 1 base and V 6 bases, and 3 bases lay outside the gene matches. Germline CDR1 reads SNHLY; CDR2 reads FYNNEI. The CDR3 has 14 residues. This chain's CDR3 is CASRTSGIQETQYF. Written as DNA, the CDR3 is TGTGCCAGCAGGACTAGCGGAATCCAAGAGACCCAGTACTTC.

V and J are TRBV4-3 and TRBJ2-5; 14 nucleotides line up with TRBD2. This CDR3 contains 17 residues. CDR1 and CDR2 (germline): LGHNA, YSLEER. The trim removed 4 bases at V and 4 bases at J, leaving 8 bases unmatched. The CDR3 spells CASSRGTSGSLGETQYF. The CDR3 DNA follows: TGCGCCAGCAGCCGCGGGACTAGCGGGAGTTTGGGAGAGACCCAGTACTTC.

This clone showed up many times. The V gene is TRBV28, the J gene TRBJ2-7; D possibly uses TRBD1 or TRBD2 (5 bases each). V gave up 4 bases and J gave up 5 bases, with 18 bases separating them. The CDR3 loop spans 15 amino acids. CDR1 and CDR2 from the germline V gene are MDHEN and SYDVKM. As DNA, the CDR3 is TGTGCCAGCAGTTGGGGTGGGGGAAGCAGGAACGAGCAGTACTTC. Amino acids: CASSWGGGSRNEQYF.

The J gene is TRBJ1-2, the V gene TRBV5-1; D perhaps matches TRBD1 (6 bases). Between the trimmed V and J ends, which lost 4 bases and 8 bases, there was a span of 18 bases. The CDR3 runs to 14 residues. Germline CDR1 and CDR2: SGHRS and YFSETQ. CDR3 loop: CASSLLRGQHGYTF. The DNA of the CDR3 is TGCGCCAGCAGCCTCCTCAGGGGCCAACACGGCTACACCTTC.

This clone occurred once. V and J are TRBV11-2 and TRBJ2-3; D is unresolved. Germline loops: CDR1 SGHAT, CDR2 FQNNGV. V gave up 7 bases and J gave up 2 bases, with 16 bases separating them. CDR3 size: 15 residues. The CDR3 sequence is CASKTIGLFTDTQYF. CDR3 DNA: TGTGCCAGCAAAACAATCGGGCTTTTCACAGATACGCAGTATTTT.

This chain links TRBV5-5 with TRBJ1-3, with 7 bases fitting TRBD1. J gave up 1 base and V 4 bases, and 8 bases lay outside the gene matches. Looked up from germline, CDR1 is SGHKS and CDR2 is YYEKEE (reference sequence). The CDR3 spans 16 residues. The CDR3 DNA follows: TGTGCCAGCAGCCCGACGTTGACAGGGTCTGGAAACACCATATATTTT. Its protein is CASSPTLTGSGNTIYF.

Worth noting for this clone: The identical CDR3 is also encoded by other nucleotide sequences in the sample. The chain has TRBV11-2 and TRBJ2-3; TRBD2 is a possible D gene (6 bases). The germline V gene encodes CDR1 SGHAT and CDR2 FQNNGV. V dropped 1 base and J dropped 0 bases, with 8 bases sitting between them. This CDR3 has 15 amino acids. CDR3 coding DNA: TGTGCCAGCAGCTTAGGCGGGACTAGCACAGATACGCAGTATTTT. Its translation is CASSLGGTSTDTQYF.

The chain has TRBV7-4 and TRBJ2-1; 8 bases align to TRBD1. J was trimmed by 8 bases and V by 4 bases; bases with no gene match: 4. Germline V gene lookup returns CDR1 SGHVT and CDR2 SQSDAQ. This CDR3 comprises 13 residues. The CDR3 nucleotides read TGTGCCAGCAGCTGGGACAGGTTCGATGAGCAGTTCTTC. Translating it yields CASSWDRFDEQFF.

The rearrangement joins TRBV5-1 to TRBJ2-2; 7 bases are shared with TRBD1. The CDR3 spans 16 residues. The germline V gene has CDR1 SGHRS and CDR2 YFSETQ. The junction had 7 bases not matched to a gene; V was cut back by 1 base and J by 4 bases. The CDR3 region has the DNA TGCGCCAGCAGCTTGAGGGTGACAGGGTCCACCGGGGAGCTGTTTTTT. It specifies CASSLRVTGSTGELFF.

This clone appeared a single time. The chain has TRBV5-4 and TRBJ1-1; D not resolved. The germline gives CDR1 SGHNT, CDR2 YYREEE (reference sequence). Trimming stripped 1 base from V and 8 bases from J, with 15 bases between. This CDR3 comprises 14 residues. Here the CDR3 reads CASSLYKGTGEAFF. CDR3 DNA sequence: TGTGCCAGCAGCTTGTACAAGGGCACCGGCGAAGCTTTCTTT.

This clone was counted a few times. The rearrangement uses TRBV6-1 and TRBJ1-2; weak D call: TRBD1 (5 bases). Trimming left V 6 bases short and J 1 base short, with 12 bases between. The germline gives CDR1 MNHNS, CDR2 SASEGT. This CDR3 spans 14 amino acids. CDR3 sequence (DNA): TGTGCCAGCAGCCGAACCGACAGTAACTATGGCTACACCTTC. Translated: CASSRTDSNYGYTF.

The table lists this clone with many counts. The J gene is TRBJ1-2, the V gene TRBV7-9; 9 bases match TRBD1. Germline V lookup: CDR1 SEHNR, CDR2 FQNEAQ (reference sequence). This CDR3 region has 15 residues. V shed 0 bases and J 3 bases; nucleotides not matched to a gene: 2. CDR3 amino acids: CASSLAGDRDYGYTF. CDR3 DNA sequence: TGTGCCAGCAGCTTAGCCGGGGACAGGGACTATGGCTACACCTTC.

The CDR3 DNA follows: TGTGCCAGCAGCCCCACGGGCGGCGGGAATTCACCCCTCCACTTT. This encodes CASSPTGGGNSPLHF. The V gene is TRBV7-9, the J gene TRBJ1-6; D remains unclear. Germline loops: CDR1 SEHNR, CDR2 FQNEAQ (reference sequence). The CDR3 consists of 15 residues. V gave up 5 bases and J gave up 7 bases, with 15 bases separating them.

The CDR3 DNA reads TGCAGCGTTGAGGCCCGGGACAGACAAGAGACCCAGTACTTC. Encoded protein: CSVEARDRQETQYF. This rearrangement joins TRBV29-1 to TRBJ2-5; 7 bases align to TRBD1. Per germline, CDR1 SQVTM and CDR2 ANQGSEA. CDR3 length: 14 amino acids. V lost 3 bases to trimming and J lost 2 bases; unmatched junction nucleotides: 6.

This clone was observed a few times. The chain employs TRBV6-1 and TRBJ2-5; D may be TRBD2 (6 bases). CDR1 and CDR2 from the germline V gene are MNHNS and SASEGT. Trimming took 4 bases from V and 4 from J, leaving 16 bases between them. This CDR3 has 15 amino acids. CDR3 loop: CASSGRGSGGETQYF. The CDR3 DNA follows: TGTGCCAGCAGTGGCCGGGGGTCCGGCGGAGAGACCCAGTACTTC.

The chain combines TRBV5-5 with TRBJ1-6, with 8 bases that match TRBD1. CDR3 length: 14 residues. Germline CDR1 reads SGHKS; CDR2 reads YYEKEE (reference sequence). The V segment lost 5 bases and the J segment 7 bases; nucleotides outside the gene matches: 5. The CDR3 DNA sequence: TGTGCCAGCAGAAAGACAGGGGAGAATTCACCCCTCCACTTT. Translated: CASRKTGENSPLHF.

In this sample, this clone turned up a few times. J is TRBJ2-7 and V is TRBV11-2; D gene ambiguous. The CDR3 is 12 residues long. V was shortened by 0 bases and J by 4 bases, with 4 bases between the two germline ends. Germline lookup yields CDR1 SGHAT and CDR2 FQNNGV. CDR3 sequence (DNA): TGTGCCAGCAGCTTAGACGCTTACGAGCAGTACTTC. Encoded protein: CASSLDAYEQYF.

The rearrangement links TRBV5-1 to TRBJ2-3; the D is unclear. V lost 0 bases and J 0 bases, leaving 11 bases between the germline ends. CDR3 length equals 16 residues. Germline V lookup: CDR1 SGHRS, CDR2 YFSETQ. The CDR3 spells CASSLVLEESTDTQYF. The DNA of the CDR3 is TGCGCCAGCAGCTTGGTATTAGAAGAGAGCACAGATACGCAGTATTTT.

The V gene is TRBV5-4, the J gene TRBJ2-7; no reliable D call. The CDR3 has 13 amino acids. CDR1 is SGHNT, CDR2 YYREEE, per germline (reference sequence). The V end lost 1 base, the J end lost 2 bases, and 7 bases lay between the germline ends. The CDR3 sequence is CASSLLSTYEQYF. Written as DNA, the CDR3 is TGTGCCAGCAGCTTGCTATCGACCTACGAGCAGTACTTC.

This clone was seen only a few times. The chain joins TRBV15 to TRBJ1-2; 8 positions match TRBD1. The CDR3 length is 16 residues. The germline V gene has CDR1 LNHNV and CDR2 YYDKDF (reference sequence). J was trimmed by 4 bases and V by 0 bases; bases with no gene match: 7. The CDR3 nucleotides are TGTGCCACCAGCAGAGATCAAGACAGGGGTGTCTATGGCTACACCTTC. It encodes CATSRDQDRGVYGYTF.

The genes are TRBV7-5 and TRBJ1-5. TRBV7-5 is flagged as a pseudogene. This CDR3 region has 12 residues. The CDR3 loop reads CARSFIGAPQHF. For the CDR3, the DNA is TGTGCCAGAAGCTTCATCGGGGCCCCCCAGCATTTT.

The genes are TRBV6-5 and TRBJ1-1; D unresolved. The germline V and J ends were trimmed by 2 bases and 10 bases, with 8 bases remaining between them. This CDR3 is 11 amino acids long. CDR1 is MNHEY and CDR2 is SVGAGI in the germline V gene. This chain's CDR3 is CASSYRQVAFF. The CDR3 bases are TGTGCCAGCAGTTACCGGCAAGTAGCTTTCTTT.

A single count supports this clone. CDR3 protein: CAISPRGGNTIYF. In DNA, the CDR3 is TGTGCCATCTCCCCCCGTGGGGGAAACACCATATATTTT. The chain carries TRBV10-3 and TRBJ1-3; D gene ambiguous. This CDR3 is 13 amino acids long. Per the germline V gene, CDR1 is ENHRY and CDR2 is SYGVKD. With 8 bases removed from V and 4 bases from J, the gap between germline ends came to 12 bases.

V gene TRBV29-1 combines with J gene TRBJ1-1; D not resolved. This CDR3 region has 12 residues. V gave up 3 bases and J gave up 3 bases, with 8 bases separating them. Germline values: CDR1 SQVTM, CDR2 ANQGSEA. CDR3 in amino acids: CSVDDGYTEAFF. The CDR3 region has the DNA TGCAGCGTTGATGACGGTTACACTGAAGCTTTCTTT.